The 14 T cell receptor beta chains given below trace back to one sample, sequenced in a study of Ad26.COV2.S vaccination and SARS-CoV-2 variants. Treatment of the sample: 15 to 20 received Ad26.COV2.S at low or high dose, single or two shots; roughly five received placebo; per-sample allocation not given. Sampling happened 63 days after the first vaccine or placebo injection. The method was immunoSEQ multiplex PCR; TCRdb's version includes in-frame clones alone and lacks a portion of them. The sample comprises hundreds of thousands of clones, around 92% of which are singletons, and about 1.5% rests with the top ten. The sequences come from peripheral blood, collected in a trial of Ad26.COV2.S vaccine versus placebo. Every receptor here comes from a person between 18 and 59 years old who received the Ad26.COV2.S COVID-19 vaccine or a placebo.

The CDR3 DNA follows: TGTGCCAGCTCGCCTACAAGACAGGTTCAAGGCTATGGCTACACCTTC. Encoded protein: CASSPTRQVQGYGYTF. This sequence joins TRBV18 and TRBJ1-2; possible D gene TRBD1, 6 bases. The germline gives CDR1 KGHSH, CDR2 LQKENI. The CDR3 has 16 residues. Trimming shortened V by 6 bases and J by 4 bases, and 21 bases separated the two germline ends.

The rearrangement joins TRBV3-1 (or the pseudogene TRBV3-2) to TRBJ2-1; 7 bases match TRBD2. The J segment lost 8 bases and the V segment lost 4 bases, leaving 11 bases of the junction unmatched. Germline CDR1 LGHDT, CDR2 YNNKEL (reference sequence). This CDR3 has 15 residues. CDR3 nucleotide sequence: TGTGCCAGCAGCCGGGGACTACCGAAGGTCGATGAGCAGTTCTTC. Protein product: CASSRGLPKVDEQFF.

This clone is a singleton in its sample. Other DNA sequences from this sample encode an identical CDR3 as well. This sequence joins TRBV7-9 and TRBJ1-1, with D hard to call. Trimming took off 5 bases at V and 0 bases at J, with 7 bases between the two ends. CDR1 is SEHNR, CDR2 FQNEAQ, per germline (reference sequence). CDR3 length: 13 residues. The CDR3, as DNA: TGTGCCAGCAGCGAAACACTGAACACTGAAGCTTTCTTT. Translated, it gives CASSETLNTEAFF.

CDR3 sequence: CAWSRDSSYNEQFF. The CDR3 nucleotides read TGTGCCTGGAGTCGGGACTCTTCCTACAATGAGCAGTTCTTC. This chain joins TRBV30 and TRBJ2-1, with D maybe TRBD2 (6 bases). V was trimmed by 2 bases and J by 1 base, leaving 9 bases between them. This CDR3 spans 14 amino acids. In germline, CDR1 is GTSNPN, CDR2 SVGIG (reference sequence). Filled out from reference TRBV30 and TRBJ2-1, the complete variable domain reads SQTIHQWPATLVQPVGSPLSLECTVEGTSNPNLYWYRQAAGRGLQLLFYSVGIGQISSEVPQNLSASRPQDRQFILSSKKLLLSDSGFYLCAWSRDSSYNEQFFGPGTRLTVL.

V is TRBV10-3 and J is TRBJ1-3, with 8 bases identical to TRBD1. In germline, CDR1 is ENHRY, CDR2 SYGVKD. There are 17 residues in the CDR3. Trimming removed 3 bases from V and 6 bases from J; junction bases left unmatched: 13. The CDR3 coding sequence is TGTGCCATCAGTGACCTAGGGACAGGCTCTCCCCAAAACACCATATATTTT. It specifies CAISDLGTGSPQNTIYF.

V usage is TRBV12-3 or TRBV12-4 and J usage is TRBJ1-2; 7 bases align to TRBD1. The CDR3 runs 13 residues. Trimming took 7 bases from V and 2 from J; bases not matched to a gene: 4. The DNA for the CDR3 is TGTGCCAGCACCTCGGGACAGAACTATGGCTACACCTTC. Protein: CASTSGQNYGYTF.

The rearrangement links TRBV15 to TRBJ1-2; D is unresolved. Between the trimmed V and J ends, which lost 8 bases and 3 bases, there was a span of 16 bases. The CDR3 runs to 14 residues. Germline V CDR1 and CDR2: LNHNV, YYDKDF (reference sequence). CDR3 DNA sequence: TGTGCCACCTCCCCGGCGGAGCTAGACTATGGCTACACCTTC. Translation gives CATSPAELDYGYTF.

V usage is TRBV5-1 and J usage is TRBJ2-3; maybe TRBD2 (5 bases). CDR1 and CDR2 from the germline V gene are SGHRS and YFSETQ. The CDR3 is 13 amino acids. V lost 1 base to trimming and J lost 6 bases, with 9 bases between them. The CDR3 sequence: CASSLFGSDTQYF. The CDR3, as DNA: TGCGCCAGCAGCTTGTTTGGGAGCGATACGCAGTATTTT.

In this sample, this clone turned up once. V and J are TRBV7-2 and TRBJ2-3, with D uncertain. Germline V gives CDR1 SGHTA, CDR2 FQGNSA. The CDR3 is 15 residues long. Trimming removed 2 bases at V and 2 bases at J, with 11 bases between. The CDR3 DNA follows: TGTGCCAGCAGCTTATCGCTGCATTCCACAGATACGCAGTATTTT. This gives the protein CASSLSLHSTDTQYF.

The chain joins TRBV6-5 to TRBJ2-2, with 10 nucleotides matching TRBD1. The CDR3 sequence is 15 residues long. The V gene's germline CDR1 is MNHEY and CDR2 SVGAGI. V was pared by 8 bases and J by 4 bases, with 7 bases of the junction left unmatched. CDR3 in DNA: TGTGCCAGCCGTCCGAGGACAGGGGGCACCGGGGAGCTGTTTTTT. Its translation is CASRPRTGGTGELFF.

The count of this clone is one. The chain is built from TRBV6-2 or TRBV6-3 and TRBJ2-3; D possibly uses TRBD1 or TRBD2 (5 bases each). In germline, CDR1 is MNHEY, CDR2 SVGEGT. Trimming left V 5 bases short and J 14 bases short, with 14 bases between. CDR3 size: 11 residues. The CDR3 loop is CASSDKAGRYF. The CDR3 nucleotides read TGTGCCAGCAGTGACAAGGCAGGGAGGTATTTT.

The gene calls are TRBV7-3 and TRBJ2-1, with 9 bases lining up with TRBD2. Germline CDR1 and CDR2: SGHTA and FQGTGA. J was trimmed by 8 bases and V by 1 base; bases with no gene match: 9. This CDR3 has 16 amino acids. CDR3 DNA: TGTGCCAGCAGCTTAAGTGCGGGGGGGTCCGGTGATGAGCAGTTCTTC. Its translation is CASSLSAGGSGDEQFF.

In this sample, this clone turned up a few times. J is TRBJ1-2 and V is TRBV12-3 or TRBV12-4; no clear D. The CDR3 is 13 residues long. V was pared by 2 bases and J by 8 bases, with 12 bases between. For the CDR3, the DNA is TGTGCCAGCAGTTTAAGGTCTACGCGGGGCTACACCTTC. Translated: CASSLRSTRGYTF.

CDR3 amino acids: CASSPDDRVYNEQFF. In DNA form, the CDR3 reads TGTGCCAGCTCCCCCGACGACAGGGTCTACAATGAGCAGTTCTTC. The chain carries TRBV18 and TRBJ2-1, with 7 bases fitting TRBD1. The CDR3 consists of 15 residues. Looked up from germline, CDR1 is KGHSH and CDR2 is LQKENI. The junction had 8 bases not matched to a gene; V was cut back by 6 bases and J by 3 bases.